The T cell receptor (beta chain) described here comes from a study of T cell clones after liver transplantation. Across the whole study: Liver transplant recipients had immunosuppression withdrawal attempted within 2 years. Subjects received no induction therapy and standard immunosuppression until randomization at 12-24 months post-transplant.

J was trimmed by 5 bases and V by 0 bases; bases with no gene match: 4. CDR1 and CDR2 (germline): KGHSH, LQKENI. This CDR3 has 16 amino acids. TCRdb's copy holds only in-frame clones and misses some; the assay was immunoSEQ multiplex PCR. The sample lists roughly 65,000 clones; about 92% were seen once. With regard to this clone: Antigen: not known.

Findings and limits, study-wide: Low donor cell numbers restricted donor-reactive repertoire measurement in a couple of subjects.

This sample comprised CD4+ T cells from blood, obtained roughly 25 months after liver transplant. The chain employs TRBV18 and TRBJ2-1; 10 bases align to TRBD2. This receptor was identified in a human patient who received a liver transplant. Some T cells may be supplied by the graft donor. The CDR3 DNA sequence: TGTGCCAGCTCACCACCACTAGCGGGACCAAACAATGAGCAGTTCTTC. It yields the protein CASSPPLAGPNNEQFF.